The clone carrying this T cell receptor (beta chain) was picked up one time. This entry is derived from a study of blood T cell repertoires in COVID-19. Sequenced by immunoSEQ multiplex PCR; TCRdb stores in-frame clones only, minus some. The table shows roughly 200,000 clones, with 85% occurring only once. The length of the CDR3 is 13 residues. V was cut by 3 bases and J by 8 bases, with 11 bases left in between. The V gene's germline CDR1 is LNHDA and CDR2 SQIVND (reference sequence). Adults between about 18 and 95 years of age took part from 24 US areas. Source material: PBMCs or T cells enriched from blood (not recorded which). This sequence originates from a man aged 40-50 years who had recovered from COVID-19. The J gene is TRBJ2-1, the V gene TRBV19; D is perhaps TRBD1 (6 bases). CDR3 sequence reads: CASSIQGFDEQFF. Written as DNA, the CDR3 is TGTGCCAGTAGTATCCAGGGGTTCGATGAGCAGTTCTTC. Together with reference TRBV19 and TRBJ2-1, the CDR3 gives the full variable domain: DGGITQSPKYLFRKEGQNVTLSCEQNLNHDAMYWYRQDPGQGLRLIYYSQIVNDFQKGDIAEGYSVSREKKESFPLTVTSAQKNPTAFYLCASSIQGFDEQFFGPGTRLTVL.